This TCR beta chain appears in the sequencing data of a study of blood T cell repertoires in COVID-19. Study-wide background: From the United States, Italy and Spain came samples of acute and convalescent COVID-19. Nucleic acid was either cDNA or gDNA, and it came from T cells, B-cell-depleted T cells, or PBMCs.

Trimming stripped 2 bases from V and 2 bases from J, with 7 bases between. From germline, CDR1 is SGHKS and CDR2 YYEKEE (reference sequence). This CDR3 is built from 13 residues. As originally analysed: Amplified reference gene primers provided the basis for estimating nucleated cell counts. Generated by immunoSEQ multiplex PCR, the TCRdb table keeps only in-frame clones and is missing some. V, J and clone size were drawn from that table, and D and trimming were deduced from the DNA. The table includes roughly 280,000 clones, approximately 82% detected once. Sequenced material: peripheral blood. The chain uses TRBV5-5 and TRBJ2-5, with a weak D call TRBD2 (5 bases). The receptor was derived from a man aged 55 to 70 who had recovered from COVID-19. The CDR3 loop is CASSFSVQETQYF. Here the CDR3 DNA reads TGTGCCAGCAGCTTTAGCGTACAAGAGACCCAGTACTTC.